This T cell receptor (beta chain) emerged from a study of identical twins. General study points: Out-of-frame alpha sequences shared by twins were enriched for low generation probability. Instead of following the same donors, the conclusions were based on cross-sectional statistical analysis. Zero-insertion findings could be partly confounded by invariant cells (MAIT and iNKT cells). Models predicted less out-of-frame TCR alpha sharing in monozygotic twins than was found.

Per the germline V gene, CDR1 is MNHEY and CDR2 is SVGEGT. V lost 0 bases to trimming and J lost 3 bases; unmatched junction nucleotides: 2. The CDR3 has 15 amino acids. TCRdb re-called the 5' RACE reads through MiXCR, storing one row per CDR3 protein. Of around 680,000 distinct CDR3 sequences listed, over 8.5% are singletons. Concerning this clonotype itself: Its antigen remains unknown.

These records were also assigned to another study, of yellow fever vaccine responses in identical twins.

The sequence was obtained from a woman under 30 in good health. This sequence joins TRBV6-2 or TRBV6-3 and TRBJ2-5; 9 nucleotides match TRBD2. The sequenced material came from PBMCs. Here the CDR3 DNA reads TGTGCCAGCAGTTACTCGTTAGCGGGGGAAGAGACCCAGTACTTC. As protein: CASSYSLAGEETQYF.